The clone carrying this T cell receptor (beta chain) was counted a few times. The sample comes from a study of blood T cell repertoires in COVID-19. Study-level background: Material from acute and convalescent COVID-19 was sourced from the United States, Italy and Spain. T cells, B-cell-depleted T cells, or PBMCs supplied cDNA or gDNA.

Sequencing used immunoSEQ multiplex PCR; TCRdb keeps in-frame clones, though not all of them. The sample contains under 300,000 clones, about 85% of which appear only once. The sequence derives from a woman aged 60-75 years with active or convalescent COVID-19. The specimen was peripheral blood.

CDR3 amino acids: CATSDPTSGGRWEQFF. CDR3 in DNA: TGTGCCACCAGTGACCCGACTAGCGGGGGGCGTTGGGAGCAGTTCTTC. The gene calls are TRBV24-1 and TRBJ2-1; 13 bases line up with TRBD2. Looked up from germline, CDR1 is KGHDR and CDR2 is SFDVKD. The CDR3 totals 16 residues. The J segment lost 10 bases and the V segment lost 4 bases, leaving 9 bases of the junction unmatched.